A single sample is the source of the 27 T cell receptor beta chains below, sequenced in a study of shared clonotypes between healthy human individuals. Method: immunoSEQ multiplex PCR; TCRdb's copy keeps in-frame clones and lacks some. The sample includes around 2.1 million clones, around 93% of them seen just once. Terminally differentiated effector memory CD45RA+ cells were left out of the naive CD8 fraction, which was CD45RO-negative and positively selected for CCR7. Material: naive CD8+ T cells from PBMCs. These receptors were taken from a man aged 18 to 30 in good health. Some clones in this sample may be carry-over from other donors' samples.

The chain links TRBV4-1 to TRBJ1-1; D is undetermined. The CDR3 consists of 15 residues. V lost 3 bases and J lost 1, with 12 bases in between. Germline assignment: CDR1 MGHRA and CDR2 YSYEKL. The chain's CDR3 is CASSHPVVANTEAFF. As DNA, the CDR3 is TGCGCCAGCAGCCACCCTGTGGTGGCGAACACTGAAGCTTTCTTT.

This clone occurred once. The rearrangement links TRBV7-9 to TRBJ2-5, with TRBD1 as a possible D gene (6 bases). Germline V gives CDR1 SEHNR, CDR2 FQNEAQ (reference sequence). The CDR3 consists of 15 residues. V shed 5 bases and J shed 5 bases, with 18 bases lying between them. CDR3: CASSQSRGSEETQYF. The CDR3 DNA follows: TGTGCCAGCAGCCAAAGCAGGGGCTCGGAGGAGACCCAGTACTTC.

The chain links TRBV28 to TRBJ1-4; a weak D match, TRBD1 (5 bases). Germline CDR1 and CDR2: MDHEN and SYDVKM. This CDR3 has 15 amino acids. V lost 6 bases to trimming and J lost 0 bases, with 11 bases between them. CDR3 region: CASRVQGATNEKLFF. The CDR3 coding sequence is TGTGCCAGCAGGGTTCAGGGTGCAACTAATGAAAAACTGTTTTTT.

The DNA for the CDR3 is TGTGCCAGCAGTCAGGGACCCTCTGGGACCGGGGAGCTGTTTTTT. It codes for CASSQGPSGTGELFF. The rearrangement links TRBV6-5 to TRBJ2-2; the D call may be TRBD1 or TRBD2 (5 bases each). V lost 5 bases, J lost 5 bases, and 15 bases lay in between. This CDR3 has 15 residues. The germline V gene has CDR1 MNHEY and CDR2 SVGAGI.

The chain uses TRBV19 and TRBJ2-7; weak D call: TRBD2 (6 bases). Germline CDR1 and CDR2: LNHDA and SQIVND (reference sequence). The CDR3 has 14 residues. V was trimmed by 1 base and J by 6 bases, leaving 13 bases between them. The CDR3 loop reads CASSIAITGGEQYF. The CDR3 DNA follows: TGTGCCAGTAGTATAGCCATCACCGGGGGCGAGCAGTACTTC.

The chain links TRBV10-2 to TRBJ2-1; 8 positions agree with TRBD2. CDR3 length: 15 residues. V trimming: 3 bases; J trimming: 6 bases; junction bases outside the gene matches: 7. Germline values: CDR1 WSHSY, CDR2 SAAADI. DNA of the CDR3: TGCGCCAGCAGTGATTCAAGCGGGAGTATCAATGAGCAGTTCTTC. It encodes CASSDSSGSINEQFF.

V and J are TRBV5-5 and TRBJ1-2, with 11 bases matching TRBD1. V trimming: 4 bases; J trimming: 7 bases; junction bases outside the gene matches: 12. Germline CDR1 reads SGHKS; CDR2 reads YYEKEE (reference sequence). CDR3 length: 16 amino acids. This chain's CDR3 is CASSQDRGRADAGYTF. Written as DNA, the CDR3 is TGTGCCAGCAGCCAGGACAGGGGGCGAGCAGACGCTGGCTACACCTTC.

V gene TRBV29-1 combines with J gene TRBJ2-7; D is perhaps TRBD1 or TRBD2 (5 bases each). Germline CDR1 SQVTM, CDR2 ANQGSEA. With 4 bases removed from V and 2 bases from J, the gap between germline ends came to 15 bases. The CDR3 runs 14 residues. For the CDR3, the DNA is TGCAGCGTTGGGGGGTCCGACAAGGCCTACGAGCAGTACTTC. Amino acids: CSVGGSDKAYEQYF.

Here the CDR3 DNA reads TGCGCCAGCAGCTTCCCAATGGTGGGGACTAGCGGGGACCTATACGAGCAGTACTTC. Protein: CASSFPMVGTSGDLYEQYF. The V call is TRBV5-1, the J call TRBJ2-7; 13 bases align to TRBD2. CDR1 is SGHRS and CDR2 is YFSETQ in the germline V gene. V was pared by 2 bases and J by 4 bases, with 15 bases of the junction left unmatched. The CDR3 contains 19 residues.

The CDR3, as DNA: TGTGCCAGCAGTTCTTTTAGGAGGAGCTCCTACGAGCAGTACTTC. Its translation is CASSSFRRSSYEQYF. The V call is TRBV28, the J call TRBJ2-7, with D tentatively TRBD2 (5 bases). This CDR3 region has 15 residues. Germline CDR1 reads MDHEN; CDR2 reads SYDVKM. Trimming stripped 4 bases from V and 0 bases from J, with 13 bases between.

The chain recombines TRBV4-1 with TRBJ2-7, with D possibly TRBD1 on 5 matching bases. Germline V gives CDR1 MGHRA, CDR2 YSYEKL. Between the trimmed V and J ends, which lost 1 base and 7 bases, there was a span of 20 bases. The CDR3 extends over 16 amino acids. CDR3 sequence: CASSQGSGSVEEEQYF. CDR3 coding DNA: TGCGCCAGCAGCCAAGGTTCAGGGTCAGTTGAAGAGGAGCAGTACTTC.

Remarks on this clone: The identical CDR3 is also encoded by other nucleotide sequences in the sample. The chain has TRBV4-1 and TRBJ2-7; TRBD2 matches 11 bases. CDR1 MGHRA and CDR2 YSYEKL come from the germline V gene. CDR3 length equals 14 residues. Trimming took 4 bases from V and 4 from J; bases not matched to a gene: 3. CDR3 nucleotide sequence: TGCGCCAGCAGCCTCCGGACTAGCGGGTACGAGCAGTACTTC. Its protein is CASSLRTSGYEQYF.

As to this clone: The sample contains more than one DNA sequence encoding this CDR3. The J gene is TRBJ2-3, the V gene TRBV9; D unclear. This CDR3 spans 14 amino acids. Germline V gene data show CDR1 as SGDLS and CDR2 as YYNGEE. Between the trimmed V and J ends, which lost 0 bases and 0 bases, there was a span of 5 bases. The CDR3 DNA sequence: TGTGCCAGCAGCGTAGGGGTTAGCACAGATACGCAGTATTTT. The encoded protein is CASSVGVSTDTQYF. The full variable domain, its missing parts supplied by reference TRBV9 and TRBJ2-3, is DSGVTQTPKHLITATGQRVTLRCSPRSGDLSVYWYQQSLDQGLQFLIQYYNGEERAKGNILERFSAQQFPDLHSELNLSSLELGDSALYFCASSVGVSTDTQYFGPGTRLTVL.

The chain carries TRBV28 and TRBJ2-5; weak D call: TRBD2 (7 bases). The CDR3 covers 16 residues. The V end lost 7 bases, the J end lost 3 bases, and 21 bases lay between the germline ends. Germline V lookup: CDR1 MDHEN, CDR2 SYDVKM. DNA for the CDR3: TGTGCCAGCACGGGGGAGGGGGGCGAAGTAAAAGAGACCCAGTACTTC. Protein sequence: CASTGEGGEVKETQYF.

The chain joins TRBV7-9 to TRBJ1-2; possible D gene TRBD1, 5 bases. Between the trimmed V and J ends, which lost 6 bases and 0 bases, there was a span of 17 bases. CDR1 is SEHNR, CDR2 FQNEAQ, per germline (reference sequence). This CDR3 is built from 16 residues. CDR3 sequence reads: CASSGDLTLPNYGYTF. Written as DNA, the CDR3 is TGTGCCAGCAGTGGGGACCTTACACTCCCTAACTATGGCTACACCTTC.

Here the CDR3 reads CASSYLILSSYNEQFF. The DNA for the CDR3 is TGTGCCAGCAGTTACCTAATATTAAGCTCCTACAATGAGCAGTTCTTC. The V call is TRBV6-6, the J call TRBJ2-1; D call uncertain. This CDR3 is built from 16 residues. In germline, CDR1 is MNHNY, CDR2 SVGAGI (reference sequence). Deletions cut 2 bases from V and 0 bases from J, with 11 bases between.

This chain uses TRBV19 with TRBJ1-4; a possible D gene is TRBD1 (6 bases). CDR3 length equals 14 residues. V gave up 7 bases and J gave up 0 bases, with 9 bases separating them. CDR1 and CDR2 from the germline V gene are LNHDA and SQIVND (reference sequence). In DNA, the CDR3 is TGTGCCAGTAAGGACAGCTCAACTAATGAAAAACTGTTTTTT. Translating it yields CASKDSSTNEKLFF.

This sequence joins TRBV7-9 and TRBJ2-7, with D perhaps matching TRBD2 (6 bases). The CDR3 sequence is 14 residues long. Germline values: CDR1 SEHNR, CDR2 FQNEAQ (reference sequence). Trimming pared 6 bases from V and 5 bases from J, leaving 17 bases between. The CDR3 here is CASSLNRGFDEQYF. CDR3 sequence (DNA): TGTGCCAGCAGTTTAAACCGGGGGTTCGACGAGCAGTACTTC. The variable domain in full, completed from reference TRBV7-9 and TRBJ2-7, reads DTGVSQNPRHKITKRGQNVTFRCDPISEHNRLYWYRQTLGQGPEFLTYFQNEAQLEKSRLLSDRFSAERPKGSFSTLEIQRTEQGDSAMYLCASSLNRGFDEQYFGPGTRLTVT.

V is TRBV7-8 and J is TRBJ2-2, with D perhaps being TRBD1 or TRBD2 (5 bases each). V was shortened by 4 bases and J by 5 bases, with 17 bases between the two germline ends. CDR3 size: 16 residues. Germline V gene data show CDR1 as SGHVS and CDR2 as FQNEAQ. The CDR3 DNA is TGTGCCAGCAGCTCCAAAGGGACGGTTGGGACCGGGGAGCTGTTTTTT. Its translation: CASSSKGTVGTGELFF.

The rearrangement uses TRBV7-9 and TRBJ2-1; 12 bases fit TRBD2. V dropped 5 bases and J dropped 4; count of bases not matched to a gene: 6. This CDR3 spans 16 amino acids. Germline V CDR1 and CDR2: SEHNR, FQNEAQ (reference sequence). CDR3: CASSEGTSGFYNEQFF. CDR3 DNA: TGTGCCAGCAGCGAGGGGACTAGCGGGTTTTACAATGAGCAGTTCTTC.

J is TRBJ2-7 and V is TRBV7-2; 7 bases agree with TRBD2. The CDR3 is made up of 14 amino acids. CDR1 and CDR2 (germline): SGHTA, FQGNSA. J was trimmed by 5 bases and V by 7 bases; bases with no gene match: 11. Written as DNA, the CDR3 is TGTGCCAGCACAGGACGGGGGGAGGGGCACGAGCAGTACTTC. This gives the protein CASTGRGEGHEQYF.

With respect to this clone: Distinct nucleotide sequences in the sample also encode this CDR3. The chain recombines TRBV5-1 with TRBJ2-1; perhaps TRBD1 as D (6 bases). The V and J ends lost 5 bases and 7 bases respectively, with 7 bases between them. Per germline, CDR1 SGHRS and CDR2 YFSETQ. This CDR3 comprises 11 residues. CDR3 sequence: CASRQGNEQFF. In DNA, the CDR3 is TGCGCCAGCAGGCAGGGGAATGAGCAGTTCTTC.

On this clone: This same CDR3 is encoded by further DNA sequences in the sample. Written as DNA, the CDR3 is TGTGCCAGCAGCCGGGACAATCAGCCCCAGCATTTT. Translation: CASSRDNQPQHF. V gene TRBV7-9 combines with J gene TRBJ1-5; D remains ambiguous. Trimming pared 5 bases from V and 3 bases from J, leaving 5 bases between. The CDR3 sequence is 12 residues long. CDR1 is SEHNR, CDR2 FQNEAQ, per germline (reference sequence).

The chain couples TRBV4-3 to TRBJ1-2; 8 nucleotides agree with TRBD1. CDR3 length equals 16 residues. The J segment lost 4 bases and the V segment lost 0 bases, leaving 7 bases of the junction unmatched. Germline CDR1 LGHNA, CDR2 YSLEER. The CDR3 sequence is CASSQDNRGAGYGYTF. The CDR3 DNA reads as TGCGCCAGCAGCCAAGATAACAGGGGGGCGGGCTATGGCTACACCTTC.

CDR3 sequence: CASSPLRAYEQYF. The CDR3 DNA reads as TGTGCCAGCAGTCCCCTGAGGGCCTACGAGCAGTACTTC. This chain joins TRBV5-8 and TRBJ2-7, with D possibly TRBD2 on 5 matching bases. The germline V and J ends were trimmed by 5 bases and 2 bases, with 11 bases remaining between them. CDR3 length: 13 amino acids. Germline assignment: CDR1 SGHTS and CDR2 YDEGEE.

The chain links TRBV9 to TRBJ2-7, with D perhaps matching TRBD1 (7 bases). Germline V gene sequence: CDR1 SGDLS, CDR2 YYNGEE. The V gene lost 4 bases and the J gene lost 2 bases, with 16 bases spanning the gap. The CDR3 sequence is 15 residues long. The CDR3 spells CASSPEGRGAYEQYF. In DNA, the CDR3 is TGTGCCAGCAGCCCCGAAGGCAGGGGGGCCTACGAGCAGTACTTC.

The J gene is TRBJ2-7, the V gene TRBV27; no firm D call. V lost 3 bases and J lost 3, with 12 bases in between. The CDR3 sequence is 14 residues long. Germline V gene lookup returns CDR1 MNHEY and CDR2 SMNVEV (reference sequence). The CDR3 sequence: CASSFINRHYEQYF. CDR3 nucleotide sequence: TGTGCCAGCAGTTTCATTAACCGGCACTACGAGCAGTACTTC.